This entry is about one T cell receptor (beta chain). Its antigen is not identified. This entry belongs to a study of PD-1 blockade in classical Hodgkin lymphoma. On the study more broadly: Nivolumab dosed at 3 mg/kg went to patients intravenously every 2 weeks. Study-level points and caveats: With respect to the repertoire differences, their causes, possibly disease activity or prior therapy, remain undefined. Newly diagnosed patients had baseline TCR diversity that was reportedly lower than that of healthy donors. Compared with baseline, CD4+ but not CD8+ TCR diversity had risen significantly by C4D1.

The method was immunoSEQ multiplex PCR; TCRdb's version includes in-frame clones alone and lacks a portion of them. The repertoire includes over 2,500 clones, roughly 79% of them detected once, and roughly a quarter sits in the top ten. Indicated time point: cycle 4 day 1 (C4D1), after less than 7 weeks of nivolumab. Following autologous stem cell transplantation, relapse occurred in every patient, and exposure to brentuximab vedotin varied. Magnetic depletion of non-target cells from thawed PBMCs yielded purified CD8+ T cells. This sequence originates from a human donor with classical Hodgkin lymphoma. The specimen comprised CD8+ T cells from blood, sampled before the fourth cycle of nivolumab.

The CDR3 coding sequence is TGTGCCAGCAGTGAAGCCAGGGCCACAGATACGCAGTATTTT. It translates to CASSEARATDTQYF. V is TRBV2 and J is TRBJ2-3; a weak D match, TRBD1 (5 bases). Trimming left V 0 bases short and J 2 bases short, with 6 bases between. The CDR3 sequence is 14 residues long. Germline values: CDR1 SNHLY, CDR2 FYNNEI. The variable domain in full, completed from reference TRBV2 and TRBJ2-3, reads EPEVTQTPSHQVTQMGQEVILRCVPISNHLYFYWYRQILGQKVEFLVSFYNNEISEKSEIFDDQFSVERPDGSNFTLKIRSTKLEDSAMYFCASSEARATDTQYFGPGTRLTVL.